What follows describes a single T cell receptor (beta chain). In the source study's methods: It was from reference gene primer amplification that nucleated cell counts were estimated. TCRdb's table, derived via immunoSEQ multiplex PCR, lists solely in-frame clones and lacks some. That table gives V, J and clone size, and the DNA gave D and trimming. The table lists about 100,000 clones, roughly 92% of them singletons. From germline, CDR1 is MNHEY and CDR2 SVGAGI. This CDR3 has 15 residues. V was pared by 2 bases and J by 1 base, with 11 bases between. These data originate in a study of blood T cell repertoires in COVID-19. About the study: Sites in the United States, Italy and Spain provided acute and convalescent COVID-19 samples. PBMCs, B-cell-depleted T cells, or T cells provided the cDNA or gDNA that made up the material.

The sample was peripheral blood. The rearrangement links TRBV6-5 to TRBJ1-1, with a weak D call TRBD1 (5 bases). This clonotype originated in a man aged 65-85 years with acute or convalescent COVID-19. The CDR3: CASSYVQVGNTEAFF. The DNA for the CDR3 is TGTGCCAGCAGTTACGTACAGGTTGGGAACACTGAAGCTTTCTTT.